This T cell receptor (beta chain) was captured by sequencing in a study of neoadjuvant nivolumab and ipilimumab in lung cancer. Assay used: immunoSEQ multiplex PCR; TCRdb lists only in-frame clones, some missing. The sample contains about 7,000 clones, around 80% of which appear only once. Germline CDR1 MGHRA, CDR2 YSYEKL. V lost 5 bases and J lost 4, with 29 bases in between. This CDR3 is 19 amino acids long. The chain combines TRBV4-1 with TRBJ1-2, with no clear D. The sequence was collected from an adult with non-small cell lung cancer. The starting material was tumor tissue, obtained after neoadjuvant nivolumab, alone or with ipilimumab, at or shortly before surgery. CDR3 in DNA: TGCGCCAGCAGCTCGAGTAGTGGCAGCGGGATTCACCGACTCTATGGCTACACCTTC. Translating it yields CASSSSSGSGIHRLYGYTF.